The 26 T cell receptor beta chains below come from one sample, sequenced in a study of cytomegalovirus exposure and HLA in healthy donors (dated by TCRdb to between 2016 and 2019). Library preparation used the immunoSEQ multiplex PCR assay. A mixture of 60 forward primers for TCR Vbeta segments and 13 reverse primers for TCR Jbeta segments was used in the multiplex PCR. Entries here come from immuneACCESS through TCRdb and include only in-frame sequences with V and J called. Some clones fail to appear in such tables; in the studies checked, an unresolved V gene covers under half of the shortfall, and the cause of the remainder is unknown. Counted in this sample were 150,000 or so clones; over 70% of them appeared once. The top ten clonotypes cover 3.1% of the sample. The sequencing sample was made of PBMCs. The source of these receptors is a male donor in good health and CMV-seronegative.

The chain couples TRBV9 to TRBJ2-7; D is ambiguous. CDR1 is SGDLS, CDR2 YYNGEE, per germline. Trimming removed 0 bases at V and 4 bases at J, with 11 bases between. The CDR3 runs to 14 residues. CDR3 nucleotides: TGTGCCAGCAGCGTAGGTCCGGGTCCGTACGAGCAGTACTTC. This sequence encodes CASSVGPGPYEQYF.

This clone was detected only a few times. The J gene is TRBJ2-7, the V gene TRBV29-1, with D maybe TRBD1 (7 bases). Germline V gene sequence: CDR1 SQVTM, CDR2 ANQGSEA. The CDR3 is 13 residues long. Trimming left V 7 bases short and J 0 bases short, with 13 bases between. The CDR3 loop is CSGGDSRSYEQYF. CDR3 nucleotide sequence: TGCAGCGGCGGGGACAGCCGCTCCTACGAGCAGTACTTC.

This clone has just a few counts. The chain has TRBV4-2 and TRBJ2-1, with D maybe TRBD2 (5 bases). CDR3 length equals 17 residues. CDR1 and CDR2 (germline): LGHNA, YNFKEQ. Trimming pared 4 bases from V and 0 bases from J, leaving 16 bases between. The CDR3 region is CASSPLLAGSSYNEQFF. CDR3 nucleotide sequence: TGTGCCAGCAGCCCCCTCCTGGCGGGTAGCTCCTACAATGAGCAGTTCTTC.

The chain joins TRBV28 to TRBJ1-5, with D possibly TRBD1 on 5 matching bases. This CDR3 contains 15 residues. CDR1 and CDR2 (germline): MDHEN, SYDVKM. V lost 6 bases and J 9 bases, leaving 21 bases between the germline ends. The CDR3 loop reads CASSRAGGTIGPQHF. CDR3 bases: TGTGCCAGCAGCCGTGCCGGGGGGACCATAGGGCCCCAGCATTTT.

This clone was found once. The chain joins TRBV7-2 to TRBJ1-6; D might be TRBD1 (5 bases). The V end was cut by 7 bases, the J end by 9 bases, with 10 bases between. This CDR3 contains 12 residues. Germline loops: CDR1 SGHTA, CDR2 FQGNSA. The CDR3 bases are TGTGCCAGCACCTGGGGCGGTTCACCCCTCCACTTT. Amino acid sequence: CASTWGGSPLHF.

The rearrangement joins TRBV7-6 to TRBJ2-7, with 9 bases aligning to TRBD2. Germline V lookup: CDR1 SGHVS, CDR2 FNYEAQ. The CDR3 consists of 15 residues. The V segment lost 1 base and the J segment 7 bases; nucleotides outside the gene matches: 8. DNA for the CDR3: TGTGCCAGCAGCTTAGGTGCGGGAGGGCCCTGGGAGCAGTACTTC. Amino acids: CASSLGAGGPWEQYF.

This chain joins TRBV5-4 and TRBJ1-4; D may be TRBD1 (5 bases). Germline V CDR1 and CDR2: SGHNT, YYREEE (reference sequence). The germline V and J ends were trimmed by 1 base and 0 bases, with 13 bases remaining between them. CDR3 length: 17 residues. CDR3 in DNA: TGTGCCAGCAGCTTGAAAGGGAGGGGTACAACTAATGAAAAACTGTTTTTT. This sequence encodes CASSLKGRGTTNEKLFF.

This sequence joins TRBV2 and TRBJ1-2, with TRBD1 matching over 8 bases. Germline V gene lookup returns CDR1 SNHLY and CDR2 FYNNEI. Unmatched junction bases numbered 7, after V lost 6 bases and J lost 1 base. This CDR3 region has 15 residues. DNA for the CDR3: TGTGCCAGCAGGCGCGGGACAGGAGTTAACTATGGCTACACCTTC. It yields the protein CASRRGTGVNYGYTF.

In the case of this clone: The junction and the germline gene differ at one end; a read error may be behind it. V gene TRBV7-9 combines with J gene TRBJ2-7, with 7 bases identical to TRBD1. Looked up from germline, CDR1 is SEHNR and CDR2 is FQNEAQ (reference sequence). This CDR3 is 13 amino acids long. The CDR3 nucleotides read TGTGCCAGCAGCTTAGGTTTCGGTGACAGGGTACACTTC. It codes for CASSLGFGDRVHF.

About this clone: The same CDR3 arises from other DNA sequences in this sample as well. The V and J genes are TRBV19 and TRBJ2-1; 8 nucleotides match TRBD2. With 5 bases clipped from V and 6 bases from J, the junction kept 6 bases outside the gene matches. CDR1 and CDR2 from the germline V gene are LNHDA and SQIVND (reference sequence). The CDR3 runs 14 residues. This CDR3 reads CASSSGLAGNEQFF. DNA for the CDR3: TGTGCCAGTAGTTCGGGGCTAGCGGGCAATGAGCAGTTCTTC.

The chain combines TRBV21-1 with TRBJ2-7; no check of the table's D call, TRBD1, against the DNA was made. TRBV21-1 is classified as a pseudogene. The CDR3 runs to 16 residues. The CDR3 coding sequence is TGTGCCAGCAGCCCCAACCGGGACAAGGCGATCTACGAGCAGTACTTC. It translates to CASSPNRDKAIYEQYF.

The chain's CDR3 is CASSSQGLGNEQFF. The CDR3 DNA follows: TGCGCCAGCAGCTCGCAGGGGTTGGGAAATGAGCAGTTCTTC. The genes are TRBV5-1 and TRBJ2-1; D is perhaps TRBD1 (6 bases). There are 14 residues in the CDR3. Germline V gene sequence: CDR1 SGHRS, CDR2 YFSETQ. Trimming took 3 bases from V and 7 from J, leaving 14 bases between them.

A note on this clone: At one end the junction does not follow the germline gene, possibly because of a read error. The chain recombines TRBV4-1 with TRBJ1-4; TRBD1 agrees at 9 bases. The CDR3 is 16 amino acids. In germline, CDR1 is MGHRA, CDR2 YSYEKL. CDR3 bases: TGTGCCAGCAGCCAAGATCGGGGGACAGGGAATGAAAAACTGTTTTTT. This gives the protein CASSQDRGTGNEKLFF.

The V gene is TRBV7-9, the J gene TRBJ2-3, with unresolved D. V was cut by 8 bases and J by 0 bases, with 15 bases left in between. The CDR3 is 15 amino acids. Germline V gene data show CDR1 as SEHNR and CDR2 as FQNEAQ (reference sequence). CDR3 nucleotide sequence: TGTGCCAGCGCGACAACAACGATAAGCACAGATACGCAGTATTTT. Encoded protein: CASATTTISTDTQYF.

This clone turned up a few times. The chain carries TRBV30 and TRBJ1-1; D is possibly TRBD1 (5 bases). Trimming removed 3 bases from V and 0 bases from J, with 11 bases in between. There are 14 residues in the CDR3. The germline V gene encodes CDR1 GTSNPN and CDR2 SVGIG (reference sequence). The CDR3 region has the DNA TGTGCCTGGAGAATTAGGGGCCTGAACACTGAAGCTTTCTTT. Its protein product is CAWRIRGLNTEAFF. Complete variable domain (other parts from reference TRBV30 and TRBJ1-1): SQTIHQWPATLVQPVGSPLSLECTVEGTSNPNLYWYRQAAGRGLQLLFYSVGIGQISSEVPQNLSASRPQDRQFILSSKKLLLSDSGFYLCAWRIRGLNTEAFFGQGTRLTVV.

As concerns this clone: An end of the junction does not agree with germline; a read error may underlie this. This chain uses TRBV11-2 with TRBJ2-4; TRBD2 matches 10 bases. This CDR3 is 12 amino acids long. Germline loops: CDR1 SGHAT, CDR2 FQNNGV. CDR3 DNA: TGTGCCAGCACCGAATCGGGACTAGCGCTGGTCTTC. This sequence encodes CASTESGLALVF.

The rearrangement links TRBV4-3 to TRBJ1-2; TRBD1 aligns across 7 bases. V lost 0 bases, J lost 8 bases, and 9 bases stayed unmatched. CDR1 and CDR2 (germline): LGHNA, YSLEER. CDR3 length: 15 residues. The CDR3 DNA reads TGCGCCAGCAGCCAAGATATTAAGGGGGCGCGGGGCTACACCTTC. Translated: CASSQDIKGARGYTF.

This sequence joins TRBV7-8 and TRBJ1-2; 7 bases agree with TRBD1. The CDR3 is 14 residues long. With 3 bases clipped from V and 3 bases from J, the junction kept 4 bases outside the gene matches. Looked up from germline, CDR1 is SGHVS and CDR2 is FQNEAQ. The CDR3 coding sequence is TGTGCCAGCAGCTTCGGGCAGGGGGACTATGGCTACACCTTC. Protein product: CASSFGQGDYGYTF.

This clone was seen more than once but under ten times. The J gene is TRBJ2-1, the V gene TRBV5-1, with 10 positions matching TRBD2. The CDR3 has 16 residues. V shed 0 bases, J shed 4 bases, and the junction held 4 bases outside the gene matches. Looked up from germline, CDR1 is SGHRS and CDR2 is YFSETQ. The CDR3: CASSLASGGRYNEQFF. The CDR3 region has the DNA TGCGCCAGCAGCTTGGCTAGCGGGGGACGATACAATGAGCAGTTCTTC.

J is TRBJ2-7 and V is TRBV28; maybe TRBD2 (6 bases). The germline gives CDR1 MDHEN, CDR2 SYDVKM. The CDR3 contains 13 residues. V lost 8 bases to trimming and J lost 1 base, with 12 bases between them. The chain's CDR3 is CASGGLTSYEQYF. DNA of the CDR3: TGTGCCAGCGGAGGGCTGACTTCCTACGAGCAGTACTTC.

This rearrangement joins TRBV2 to TRBJ2-7; possible D gene TRBD2, 6 bases. The CDR3 spans 13 residues. Germline assignment: CDR1 SNHLY and CDR2 FYNNEI. The V and J ends lost 6 bases and 1 base respectively, with 10 bases between them. CDR3 in amino acids: CASREGISYEQYF. DNA for the CDR3: TGTGCCAGCAGGGAGGGCATTTCCTACGAGCAGTACTTC.

This clone was seen a single time. The chain is built from TRBV28 and TRBJ1-5, with a weak D call TRBD1 (6 bases). This CDR3 has 14 residues. CDR1 MDHEN and CDR2 SYDVKM come from the germline V gene. The germline V and J ends were trimmed by 6 bases and 4 bases, with 13 bases remaining between them. The CDR3 DNA follows: TGTGCCAGCAGCTATAGGACAGTGAATCAGCCCCAGCATTTT. It yields the protein CASSYRTVNQPQHF.

The CDR3 DNA sequence: TGTGCCATCAGCGGGCCCCCACCACAGGGGGATGGAGAGACCCAGTACTTC. The encoded protein is CAISGPPPQGDGETQYF. The chain is built from TRBV10-3 and TRBJ2-5; TRBD1 matches at 8 bases. The CDR3 runs to 17 residues. Germline values: CDR1 ENHRY, CDR2 SYGVKD. After removal of 6 bases from V and 4 bases from J, the junction contained 16 bases not matched to a gene.

This clone occurred a few times. This chain links TRBV9 with TRBJ2-1; 8 bases line up with TRBD1. Unmatched junction bases numbered 7, after V lost 4 bases and J lost 7 bases. CDR3 length: 14 amino acids. From germline, CDR1 is SGDLS and CDR2 YYNGEE. Written as DNA, the CDR3 is TGTGCCAGCAGCCTTGGGACAGGACCGAATGAGCAGTTCTTC. It specifies CASSLGTGPNEQFF.

This clone was seen just once. The chain employs TRBV9 and TRBJ2-5, with TRBD2 identical over 16 bases. Germline trimming cut 2 bases from V and 1 base from J; bases unmatched to any gene: 5. CDR3 length: 18 amino acids. Germline-derived CDR1 and CDR2 are SGDLS and YYNGEE. CDR3 DNA sequence: TGTGCCAGCAGCGTCGGGACTAGCGGGGGGGCCGCCCAAGAGACCCAGTACTTC. It is translated as CASSVGTSGGAAQETQYF.

V usage is TRBV7-9 and J usage is TRBJ2-7; 9 bases are a match to TRBD1. The CDR3 is 14 residues long. The V gene end was trimmed by 3 bases and the J gene end by 8 bases; junction bases not matched to a gene: 8. Germline V gene data show CDR1 as SEHNR and CDR2 as FQNEAQ (reference sequence). The CDR3 DNA reads as TGTGCCAGCAGCTTGGAGACAGGGGGTGCACAGCAGTACTTC. Its translation is CASSLETGGAQQYF. The complete variable domain, with remaining parts taken from reference TRBV7-9 and TRBJ2-7, reads DTGVSQNPRHKITKRGQNVTFRCDPISEHNRLYWYRQTLGQGPEFLTYFQNEAQLEKSRLLSDRFSAERPKGSFSTLEIQRTEQGDSAMYLCASSLETGGAQQYFGPGTRLTVT.